What follows is one T cell receptor (beta chain) and its context. This specimen comes from a study of blood T cell repertoires in COVID-19. Study at large: Sources were T cells, B-cell-depleted T cells, or PBMCs; the material itself was cDNA or gDNA.

In terms of age and location, participants ranged from roughly 18 to 95 years and lived in approximately 24 US areas. Recovery among Cohort 3 donors was established by two negative PCRs, clearance, or symptom resolution. In the original processing: Amplification from reference gene primers served as the basis for estimated nucleated cell counts. Sequenced by immunoSEQ multiplex PCR; TCRdb stores in-frame clones only, minus some. Clone size and V and J calls were adopted from that table, with D and trimming inferred from the DNA. The sample has about 200,000 clones, about 80% seen once. The V gene's germline CDR1 is SGHRS and CDR2 YFSETQ. The CDR3 spans 15 residues. The V gene lost 0 bases and the J gene lost 4 bases, with 13 bases spanning the gap.

The specimen sequenced was PBMCs or T cells enriched from blood (not recorded which). This clonotype was sampled from a man in his forties or fifties who had recovered from COVID-19. This chain joins TRBV5-1 and TRBJ1-2; weak D call: TRBD1 (6 bases). The CDR3 DNA reads as TGCGCCAGCAGCTTGGCCACAGGGTTAGGCTATGGCTACACCTTC. This encodes CASSLATGLGYGYTF.